The rows below give T cell receptor beta chains drawn from one sample of a study of cytomegalovirus exposure and HLA in healthy donors. Using immunoSEQ multiplex PCR, the repertoire was profiled, and TCRdb retains in-frame clones only, with some absent. The sample's table shows around 75,000 clones. Sequencing input: PBMCs. All receptors come from a man in his fifties or sixties in good health and CMV-seropositive. The CDR3 runs from the conserved cysteine through the conserved F or W.

len: 16; v_gene: TRBV5-1; j_gene: TRBJ1-1; CDR3aa: CASSLSPDSRGTEAFF
len: 13; v_gene: TRBV6-1; j_gene: TRBJ1-2; CDR3aa: CASNPQGNYGYTF
len: 14; v_gene: TRBV19; j_gene: TRBJ2-7; CDR3aa: CASSRQGVYYEQYF
len: 14; v_gene: TRBV5-4; j_gene: TRBJ2-2; CDR3aa: CASKQTGYTGELFF
len: 14; v_gene: TRBV4-1; j_gene: TRBJ2-5; CDR3aa: CASSRPWGGETQYF
len: 13; v_gene: TRBV30; j_gene: TRBJ1-5; CDR3aa: CAWSVGEYQPQHF
len: 12; v_gene: TRBV29-1; j_gene: TRBJ2-5; CDR3aa: CSVVELQETQYF
len: 13; v_gene: TRBV2; j_gene: TRBJ2-3; CDR3aa: CASTRGETDTQYF
len: 16; v_gene: TRBV6-5; j_gene: TRBJ2-2; CDR3aa: CASSYNLAGGNGELFF
len: 16; v_gene: TRBV4-2; j_gene: TRBJ2-1; CDR3aa: CASSPSGLAGYNEQFF
len: 14; v_gene: TRBV5-1; j_gene: TRBJ2-3; CDR3aa: CASSLEQLTDTQYF
len: 15; v_gene: TRBV30; j_gene: TRBJ2-1; CDR3aa: CAWSVGTALDNEQFF
len: 15; v_gene: TRBV6-5; j_gene: TRBJ1-5; CDR3aa: CASSPGTGIGQPQHF
len: 13; v_gene: TRBV5-1; j_gene: TRBJ2-7; CDR3aa: CASSWDRDYEQYF
len: 15; v_gene: TRBV7-9; j_gene: TRBJ2-3; CDR3aa: CASSPGLAVTDTQYF
len: 15; v_gene: TRBV6-6; j_gene: TRBJ2-7; CDR3aa: CASSLVTGDSYEQYF
len: 14; v_gene: TRBV6-1; j_gene: TRBJ1-5; CDR3aa: CASSLQDSNQPQHF
len: 15; v_gene: TRBV4-1; j_gene: TRBJ1-5; CDR3aa: CASSQSQTGNQPQHF
len: 11; v_gene: TRBV6-6; j_gene: TRBJ2-1; CDR3aa: CASSSTVEQFF
len: 15; v_gene: TRBV4-1; j_gene: TRBJ1-2; CDR3aa: CASSQDERSNYGYTF
len: 14; v_gene: TRBV2; j_gene: TRBJ1-2; CDR3aa: CASSEEDRGYGYTF
len: 17; v_gene: TRBV5-1; j_gene: TRBJ2-5; CDR3aa: CASSYRTGYLRGETQYF